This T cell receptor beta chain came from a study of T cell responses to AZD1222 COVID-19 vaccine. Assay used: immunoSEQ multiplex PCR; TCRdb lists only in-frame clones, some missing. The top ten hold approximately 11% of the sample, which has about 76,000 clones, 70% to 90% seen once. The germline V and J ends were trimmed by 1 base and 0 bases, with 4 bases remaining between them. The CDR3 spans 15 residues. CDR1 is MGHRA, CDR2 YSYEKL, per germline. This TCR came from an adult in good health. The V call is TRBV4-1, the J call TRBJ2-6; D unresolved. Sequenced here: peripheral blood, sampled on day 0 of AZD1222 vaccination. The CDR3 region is CASSQASSGANVLTF. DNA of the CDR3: TGCGCCAGCAGCCAAGCTAGCTCTGGGGCCAACGTCCTGACTTTC.